The 23 T cell receptor beta chains below come from one sample, sequenced in a study of T cell responses to AZD1222 COVID-19 vaccine. The method was immunoSEQ multiplex PCR; TCRdb's version includes in-frame clones alone and lacks a portion of them. The sample includes 150,000 to 200,000 clones, 90% to 95% of them seen just once. Material: peripheral blood, obtained on day 0 of AZD1222 vaccination. These receptors were obtained from an adult in good health.

This chain links TRBV19 with TRBJ2-7; D is possibly TRBD2 (6 bases). The germline V and J ends were trimmed by 11 bases and 3 bases, with 23 bases remaining between them. The CDR3 loop spans 15 amino acids. From germline, CDR1 is LNHDA and CDR2 SQIVND (reference sequence). The CDR3 reads CACPFGASACYEQYF. The CDR3 nucleotides read TGTGCCTGTCCCTTTGGGGCTAGCGCTTGCTACGAGCAGTACTTC. The full variable domain, rest sourced from reference TRBV19 and TRBJ2-7, is DGGITQSPKYLFRKEGQNVTLSCEQNLNHDAMYWYRQDPGQGLRLIYYSQIVNDFQKGDIAEGYSVSREKKESFPLTVTSAQKNPTAFYLCACPFGASACYEQYFGPGTRLTVT.

The rearrangement links TRBV10-1 to TRBJ1-1; D unclear. Germline CDR1 reads WNHNN; CDR2 reads SYGVQD (reference sequence). CDR3 length equals 13 residues. V was pared by 4 bases and J by 5 bases, with 11 bases between. This CDR3 reads CASSAEVRTEAFF. The CDR3 nucleotides read TGCGCCAGCAGTGCGGAGGTTCGTACTGAAGCTTTCTTT.

The chain couples TRBV4-1 to TRBJ2-2; 11 bases match TRBD2. Germline V gene data show CDR1 as MGHRA and CDR2 as YSYEKL. The CDR3 extends over 18 amino acids. The V gene end was trimmed by 3 bases and the J gene end by 7 bases; junction bases not matched to a gene: 13. The CDR3 nucleotides read TGCGCCAGCAGCCAGGAGGTAGCGGGAGGGATACACGGCGGGGAGCTGTTTTTT. This sequence encodes CASSQEVAGGIHGGELFF.

This sequence joins TRBV5-1 and TRBJ1-6, with D possibly TRBD1 on 5 matching bases. CDR1 is SGHRS, CDR2 YFSETQ, per germline. The CDR3 is 17 residues long. The ends were cut back, 5 bases at V and 5 bases at J, with 20 bases in the middle. CDR3 loop: CASRVGARTLNNSPLHF. The CDR3 bases are TGCGCCAGCAGAGTTGGGGCCCGTACCCTCAATAATTCACCCCTCCACTTT.

V is TRBV7-8 and J is TRBJ2-3, with 7 bases aligning to TRBD2. Trimming cost V 5 bases and J 6 bases; bases outside gene matches: 14. In germline, CDR1 is SGHVS, CDR2 FQNEAQ. CDR3 length: 16 amino acids. This chain's CDR3 is CASSRGLAVSGDTQYF. In DNA, the CDR3 is TGTGCCAGCAGCCGAGGGCTAGCGGTGTCAGGGGATACGCAGTATTTT.

A few counts support this clone. CDR3 in amino acids: CAWRAPGRYTGELFF. The CDR3 bases are TGTGCCTGGAGGGCCCCCGGGCGGTACACCGGGGAGCTGTTTTTT. V usage is TRBV30 and J usage is TRBJ2-2; D remains ambiguous. The CDR3 sequence is 15 residues long. Trimming left V 3 bases short and J 3 bases short, with 14 bases between. CDR1 is GTSNPN, CDR2 SVGIG, per germline (reference sequence).

For this clone: At one end the junction does not follow the germline gene, possibly because of a read error. This chain links TRBV4-2 with TRBJ1-6; D not certain. In germline, CDR1 is LGHNA, CDR2 YNFKEQ. CDR3 length: 15 amino acids. As DNA, the CDR3 is TGTGCCAGCAGCCAAGAATTTCGGGCGGAGGCGCCGCAATACTTT. Residues: CASSQEFRAEAPQYF.

The chain links TRBV5-5 to TRBJ1-5; D not certain. This CDR3 has 15 amino acids. V was pared by 4 bases and J by 5 bases, with 16 bases between. Germline-derived CDR1 and CDR2 are SGHKS and YYEKEE (reference sequence). The CDR3 sequence: CASSVTGSTDQPQHF. The CDR3 nucleotides are TGTGCCAGCAGCGTGACCGGGTCCACGGATCAGCCCCAGCATTTT.

The gene calls are TRBV12-3 or TRBV12-4 and TRBJ2-1; the D gene is possibly TRBD1 (6 bases). Trimming took off 6 bases at V and 8 bases at J, with 11 bases between the two ends. The CDR3 spans 12 residues. This chain's CDR3 is CASRTGLDEQFF. The CDR3 DNA is TGTGCCAGCAGAACAGGGCTGGATGAGCAGTTCTTC.

There are many counts of this clone. The genes are TRBV5-1 and TRBJ1-2; D uncertain. The CDR3 extends over 12 amino acids. Germline V CDR1 and CDR2: SGHRS, YFSETQ. V lost 0 bases to trimming and J lost 5 bases, with 5 bases between them. Here the CDR3 DNA reads TGCGCCAGCAGCTTGGTAGGATATGGCTACACCTTC. Translating gives CASSLVGYGYTF.

The genes are TRBV6-5 and TRBJ2-1; the match to TRBD1 covers 7 bases. The CDR3 loop spans 15 amino acids. Trimming at V came to 6 bases and at J to 2 bases, leaving 7 bases not matched to a gene. From germline, CDR1 is MNHEY and CDR2 SVGAGI. The DNA of the CDR3 is TGTGCCAGCAGCCCGACAGGGCCCACCTACAATGAGCAGTTCTTC. Encoded protein: CASSPTGPTYNEQFF.

This chain connects TRBV6-1 to TRBJ2-7; no clear D. Germline assignment: CDR1 MNHNS and CDR2 SASEGT. The V and J ends lost 1 base and 3 bases respectively, with 4 bases between them. This CDR3 region has 12 residues. The CDR3 region is CASSEGVYEQYF. CDR3 nucleotide sequence: TGTGCCAGCAGTGAAGGGGTCTACGAGCAGTACTTC.

The rearrangement uses TRBV5-1 and TRBJ2-1; perhaps TRBD2 as D (5 bases). Per the germline V gene, CDR1 is SGHRS and CDR2 is YFSETQ. The CDR3 has 15 amino acids. The V gene lost 0 bases and the J gene lost 0 bases, with 7 bases spanning the gap. The CDR3 region is CASSLELVSYNEQFF. For the CDR3, the DNA is TGCGCCAGCAGCTTGGAACTAGTCTCCTACAATGAGCAGTTCTTC.

V usage is TRBV12-5 and J usage is TRBJ2-1, with TRBD1 matching over 9 bases. Losses at the gene ends were 5 bases for V and 5 bases for J; bases not matched to a gene: 1. This CDR3 is 13 amino acids long. Germline CDR1 and CDR2: LGHNT and FRNRAP. CDR3 protein: CASGRDRDNEQFF. The CDR3 bases are TGTGCTAGTGGTCGGGACAGGGACAATGAGCAGTTCTTC.

V is TRBV27 and J is TRBJ1-5; D is uncertain. Germline lookup yields CDR1 MNHEY and CDR2 SMNVEV (reference sequence). The CDR3 has 14 residues. The V end lost 5 bases, the J end lost 0 bases, and 8 bases lay between the germline ends. As DNA, the CDR3 is TGTGCCAGCAGTATGGCTGATAGCAATCAGCCCCAGCATTTT. It encodes CASSMADSNQPQHF.

The chain combines TRBV2 with TRBJ1-2, with 9 bases that match TRBD1. The V and J ends lost 8 bases and 3 bases, in that order; junction bases with no gene match: 13. Germline assignment: CDR1 SNHLY and CDR2 FYNNEI. The CDR3 is 16 residues long. The CDR3 nucleotides read TGTGCCAGCGGAACGACAGGGGGGGAGAGAGACTATGGCTACACCTTC. The encoded protein is CASGTTGGERDYGYTF.

J is TRBJ1-2 and V is TRBV14; TRBD1 is a possible D gene (5 bases). V dropped 0 bases and J dropped 5 bases, with 13 bases sitting between them. Germline CDR1 SGHDN, CDR2 FVKESK. The CDR3 sequence is 15 residues long. The CDR3 nucleotides read TGTGCCAGCAGCCAAGATCAATGGGGGAGGTATGGCTACACCTTC. Translated, it gives CASSQDQWGRYGYTF.

Written as DNA, the CDR3 is TGTGCCAGCAGCGACCGCTACGAGCAGTACTTC. As protein: CASSDRYEQYF. The chain employs TRBV11-1 and TRBJ2-7; D unresolved. The CDR3 is 11 amino acids. Germline assignment: CDR1 SGHAT and CDR2 FQDESV (reference sequence). Trimming pared 5 bases from V and 3 bases from J, leaving 5 bases between.

The gene calls are TRBV5-1 and TRBJ1-2; D remains ambiguous. Germline V gene lookup returns CDR1 SGHRS and CDR2 YFSETQ. V lost 0 bases and J 12 bases, leaving 15 bases between the germline ends. This CDR3 is 13 amino acids long. CDR3 in amino acids: CASSLGNSGPHTF. CDR3 in DNA: TGCGCCAGCAGCTTGGGGAACAGCGGTCCTCACACCTTC.

The rearrangement uses TRBV6-1 and TRBJ1-1; D perhaps matches TRBD1 (6 bases). The CDR3 loop spans 17 amino acids. V gave up 0 bases and J gave up 1 base, with 15 bases separating them. From germline, CDR1 is MNHNS and CDR2 SASEGT. The CDR3 DNA sequence: TGTGCCAGCAGTGAAGCGCTTCGACAGGCGAGGAACACTGAAGCTTTCTTT. Protein: CASSEALRQARNTEAFF.

This clone was detected only once. This sample also contains other DNA sequences that code for the same CDR3. The chain uses TRBV30 and TRBJ1-5; D is unresolved. V was shortened by 3 bases and J by 1 base, with 7 bases between the two germline ends. From germline, CDR1 is GTSNPN and CDR2 SVGIG (reference sequence). The CDR3 loop spans 13 amino acids. The CDR3 is CAWSGGSNQPQHF. The DNA of the CDR3 is TGTGCCTGGAGCGGTGGGAGCAATCAGCCCCAGCATTTT.

The chain links TRBV5-1 to TRBJ2-3; no definite D call. The CDR3 loop spans 13 amino acids. Looked up from germline, CDR1 is SGHRS and CDR2 is YFSETQ. V lost 0 bases to trimming and J lost 1 base, with 3 bases between them. CDR3 loop: CASSLDGTDTQYF. The CDR3 DNA sequence: TGCGCCAGCAGCTTGGACGGCACAGATACGCAGTATTTT.

The rearrangement links TRBV4-1 to TRBJ2-3; no clear D gene. V was shortened by 1 base and J by 4 bases, with 12 bases between the two germline ends. Germline CDR1 and CDR2: MGHRA and YSYEKL. This CDR3 contains 15 residues. CDR3 protein: CASSQGGSVADTQYF. The CDR3 DNA follows: TGCGCCAGCAGCCAAGGGGGTTCGGTTGCAGATACGCAGTATTTT.